This T cell receptor (beta chain) was recovered during a study of blood T cells in healthy people across ages (dated by TCRdb to about 2015). Broadly, across the study: Template switching captured roughly one uniquely barcoded TCR beta cDNA molecule per two T cells in model experiments. Donors of different ages were randomly distributed across sequencing lanes to avoid experimental bias. Two additional independent replicas of 1 million unique cDNA reads from the same blood draw were analyzed for two donors (one aged 18 to 30 and one aged 80 or older). The donors were divided into four age groups: young (average 16 years), middle-aged (around 37), aged (approximately 59) and long-lived (about 84). Age-related changes in TCR beta repertoire diversity were measured in the study by deep sequencing normalized with unique cDNA molecular identifiers.

About this clonotype itself: Its antigen remains undetermined. Base qualities are missing; no much larger clone stands one base away.

The donors were under 40 Caucasian individuals from Russia, aged roughly 6 to 100 years, who were systemically healthy. Each donor gave about 11 milliliters of peripheral blood, drawn into EDTA-treated Vacutainer tubes. PBMCs were isolated by Ficoll-Paque density-gradient centrifugation, with at least 7 million obtained per sample. Total RNA, at least 5 micrograms per sample, was extracted from PBMCs with Trizol reagent. Naive CD45RAhigh/CD27high T cell percentages were measured by flow cytometry on a PBMC aliquot from every donor. The protocol used for the library was 5' RACE. The instrument given in TCRdb is Illumina HiSeq 2500. The second PCR ran for roughly 7 to 12 cycles and used a J-beta primer mix along with a sample-barcoded 5' primer. A template-switch 5' adaptor carrying 12 random nucleotides introduced a unique molecular identifier onto each TCR beta cDNA molecule. Each sample yielded at least 2.5 million CDR3-containing paired-end reads. First-strand cDNA synthesis was performed from all RNA using the Mint cDNA synthesis kit, with priming by a TRBC-specific oligonucleotide. Following uracil-DNA glycosylase treatment, all cDNA underwent a first 18-cycle PCR with the universal primers M1SS and BC2_uni_R. The authors' analysis ran thus. Each sample was normalized by randomly selecting 1 million high-quality reads, each carrying a distinct molecular identifier. Reads sharing molecular identifiers were discarded rather than binned into consensus sequences. MiTCR, with a Q25 quality threshold and the strictest error-elimination algorithm, was used for CDR3 identification, clonotype clustering and error correction. A nonparametric unseen species model using Euler transformation provided a lower-bound estimate of total TCR beta diversity. In-frame beta chains were kept once TCRdb had trimmed the public reads at Q25 with fastp and called clones with MiXCR. When rows share a CDR3 protein, they turn into one entry using the most common DNA and genes. These V and J calls rely on TCRdb rather than the paper's analysis. This sample is represented by fewer than 750,000 distinct CDR3 sequences; about 50% of them were singletons. Roughly 12% of the sample is held by the ten biggest clonotypes.

Broad study findings and their caveats: There was a strong correlation between observed TCR beta diversity and the percentage of naive T cells measured by flow cytometry. Total diversity estimates from one million sequenced T cells were considered lower bounds and underestimates. Compared with the aged group, the long-lived group had more naive CD4+ T cells, fewer expanded clones and increased TCR diversity, a pattern suggesting age selection. Because donor CMV infection status was unknown, age-related changes in expanded clonotypes were potentially confounded. Conclusive comparison of naive and antigen-experienced compartments was prevented by the profiling of bulk unsorted PBMCs. As age increased, observed TCR beta diversity per million T cells dropped in a roughly linear way, and a significant reduction was already evident by age 40.

Sequencing input: blood. The TCR originated in an elderly woman in good health.

Here is the DNA: TGCAGCGTTGTAGCTTATGAAGCTTTCTTT. It translates to CSVVAYEAFF. The chain joins TRBV29-1 to TRBJ1-1; no confident D gene assignment can be made. Taken from the germline V gene, the CDR1 and CDR2 loops are SQVTM and ANQGSEA. There are 10 amino acids in the CDR3, from cysteine to phenylalanine inclusive. The retained sequence is limited to the CDR3, 30 bases, with the frame set at the first base. Trimming removed 4 bases from V and 7 bases from J, leaving 7 bases between the germline ends.